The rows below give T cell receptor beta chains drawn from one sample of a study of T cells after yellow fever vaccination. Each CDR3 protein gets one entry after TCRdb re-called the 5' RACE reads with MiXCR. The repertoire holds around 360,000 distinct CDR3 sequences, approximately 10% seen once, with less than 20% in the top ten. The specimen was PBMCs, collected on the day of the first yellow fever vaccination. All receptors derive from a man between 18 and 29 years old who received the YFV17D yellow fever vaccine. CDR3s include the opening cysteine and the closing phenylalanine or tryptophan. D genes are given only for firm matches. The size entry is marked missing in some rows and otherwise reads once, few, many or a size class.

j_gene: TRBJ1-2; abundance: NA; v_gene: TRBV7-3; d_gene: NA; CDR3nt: TGTGCCAGCAGCAATAACGGCTACATAGGACGGGTCTATGGCTACACCTTC; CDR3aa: CASSNNGYIGRVYGYTF
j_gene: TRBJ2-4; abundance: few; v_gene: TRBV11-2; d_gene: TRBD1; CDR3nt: TGTGCCAGCAGCTCCATAGACAGGGCCCTAGCCAAAAACATTCAGTACTTC; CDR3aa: CASSSIDRALAKNIQYF
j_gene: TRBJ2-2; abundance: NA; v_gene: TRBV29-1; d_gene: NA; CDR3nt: TGCAGCGGAGGACAGCCGAACACCGGGGAGCTGTTTTTT; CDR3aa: CSGGQPNTGELFF
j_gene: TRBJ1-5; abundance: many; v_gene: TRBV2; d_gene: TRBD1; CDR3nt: TGTGCCAGCAGTGACACACAGGGGTGGAATCAGCCCCAGCATTTT; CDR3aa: CASSDTQGWNQPQHF
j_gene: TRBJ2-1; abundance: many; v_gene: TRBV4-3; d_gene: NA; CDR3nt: TGCGCCAGCAGTTTCGCGGAGTCAAATGAGCAGTTCTTC; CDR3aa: CASSFAESNEQFF
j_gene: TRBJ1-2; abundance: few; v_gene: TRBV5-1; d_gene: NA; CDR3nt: TGCGCCAGCAGCTTGGAAGAGGTCCCGGGAGGCTATGGCTACACCTTC; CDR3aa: CASSLEEVPGGYGYTF
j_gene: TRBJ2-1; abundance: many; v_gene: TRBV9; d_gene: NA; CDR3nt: TGTGCCAGCAGCGTTCGGACCGGAGAGCAGTTCTTC; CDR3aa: CASSVRTGEQFF
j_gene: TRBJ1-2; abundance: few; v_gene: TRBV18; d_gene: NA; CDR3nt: TGTGCCAGCTCACTTGACAGTACTAACTATGGCTACACCTTC; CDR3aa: CASSLDSTNYGYTF
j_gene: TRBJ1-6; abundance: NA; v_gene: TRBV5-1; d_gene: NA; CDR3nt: TGCGCCAGCAGGTCTGCAGACGATTCACCCCTCCACTTT; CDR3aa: CASRSADDSPLHF
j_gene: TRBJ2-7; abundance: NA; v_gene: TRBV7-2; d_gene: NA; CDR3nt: TGTGCCAGCAGCTCCCTCGCCCCGTACGAGCAGTACTTC; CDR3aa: CASSSLAPYEQYF
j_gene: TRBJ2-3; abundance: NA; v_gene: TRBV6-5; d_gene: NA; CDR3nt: TGTGCCAGCAGTTCCTCCGGGATTTCAGATACGCAGTATTTT; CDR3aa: CASSSSGISDTQYF
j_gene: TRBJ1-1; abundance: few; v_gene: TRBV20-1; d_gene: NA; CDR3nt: TGCAGTGCTAGAGTCGCGTCGGCTGGAGAAGCTTTCTTT; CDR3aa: CSARVASAGEAFF
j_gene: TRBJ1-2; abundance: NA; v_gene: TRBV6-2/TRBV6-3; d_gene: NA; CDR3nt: TGTGCCAGCAGCCCTTTTCGGACCGCCGCTAACTATGGCTACACCTTC; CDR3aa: CASSPFRTAANYGYTF
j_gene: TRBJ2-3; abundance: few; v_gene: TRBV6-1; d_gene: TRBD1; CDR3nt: TGTGCCAGCAGGGGACAGGGTGTAGATACGCAGTATTTT; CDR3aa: CASRGQGVDTQYF
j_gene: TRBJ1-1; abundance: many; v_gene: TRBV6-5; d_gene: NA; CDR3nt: TGTGCCAGCAGTTACGAGGGGGACACTGAAGCTTTCTTT; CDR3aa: CASSYEGDTEAFF
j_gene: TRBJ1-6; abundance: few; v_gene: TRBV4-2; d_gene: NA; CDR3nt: TGTGCCAGCAGCCAAGATCTCGCGGACTATTCACCCCTCCACTTT; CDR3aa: CASSQDLADYSPLHF
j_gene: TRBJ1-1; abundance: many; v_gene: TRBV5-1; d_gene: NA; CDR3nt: TGCGCCAGCACCCCGCCCGGGGCGAACACTGAAGCTTTCTTT; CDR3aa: CASTPPGANTEAFF
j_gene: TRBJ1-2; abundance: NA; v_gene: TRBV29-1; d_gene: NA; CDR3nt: TGCAGCGTTGAAGATCTGGAGGGGACGAGGAACGGCTACACCTTC; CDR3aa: CSVEDLEGTRNGYTF
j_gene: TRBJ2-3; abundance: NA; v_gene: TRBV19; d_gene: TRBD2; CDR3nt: TGTGCCAGTACCCCTAGGGGGACTAGCGGGGGGCGCACAGATACGCAGTATTTT; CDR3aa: CASTPRGTSGGRTDTQYF
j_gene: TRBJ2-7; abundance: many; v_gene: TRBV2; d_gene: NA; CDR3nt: TGTGCCAGCAGTGGGACAGATGTTGACTACGAGCAGTACTTC; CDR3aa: CASSGTDVDYEQYF
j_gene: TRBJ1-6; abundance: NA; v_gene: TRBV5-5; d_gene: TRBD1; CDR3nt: TGTGCCAGCATGGGGATCCCACAGGGGACGTCACCCCTCCACTTT; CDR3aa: CASMGIPQGTSPLHF
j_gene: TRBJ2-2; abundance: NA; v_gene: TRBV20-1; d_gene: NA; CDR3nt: TGCTGTGCTAGAGGCGGGGGCGCGGGCACCGGGGAGCTGTTTTTT; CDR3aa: CCARGGGAGTGELFF
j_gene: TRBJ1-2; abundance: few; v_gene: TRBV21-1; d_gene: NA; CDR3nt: TGTGCCAGCAGCGTCCACAGGGGGGTCTATGGCTACACCTTC; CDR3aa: CASSVHRGVYGYTF
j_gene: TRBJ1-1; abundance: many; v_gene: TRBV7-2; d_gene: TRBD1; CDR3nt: TGTGCCAGCAGCACCGACAGGGACACTGAAGCTTTCTTT; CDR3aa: CASSTDRDTEAFF
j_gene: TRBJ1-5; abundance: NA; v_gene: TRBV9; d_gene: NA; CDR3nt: TGTGCCAGCAGCGTGGGCCCGGGGGGAGGCAATCAGCCCCAGCATTTT; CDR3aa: CASSVGPGGGNQPQHF
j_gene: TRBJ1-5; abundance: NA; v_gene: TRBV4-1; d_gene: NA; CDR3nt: TGCGCCAGCAGCCATCTACCCTCGGAAACCAGGCAGCCCCAGCATTTT; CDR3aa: CASSHLPSETRQPQHF
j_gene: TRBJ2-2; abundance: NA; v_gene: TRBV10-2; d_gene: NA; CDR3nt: TGCGCCAGCAGTGTGAGGGGCTGGAACACCGGGGAGCTGTTTTTT; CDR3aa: CASSVRGWNTGELFF
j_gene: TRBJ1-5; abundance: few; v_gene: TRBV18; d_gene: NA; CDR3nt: TGTGCCAGCTCACCACCAGAACAGCCCCAGCATTTT; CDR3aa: CASSPPEQPQHF
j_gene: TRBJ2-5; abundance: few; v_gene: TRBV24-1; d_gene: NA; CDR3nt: TGTGCCACCAGTGATTCCCGGCCGGGAATGGAGACCCAGTACTTC; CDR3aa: CATSDSRPGMETQYF
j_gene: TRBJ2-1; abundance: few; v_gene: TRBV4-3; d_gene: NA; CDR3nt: TGCGCCAGCAGCCAAAGGACGACCCTTCATGAGCAGTTCTTC; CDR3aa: CASSQRTTLHEQFF
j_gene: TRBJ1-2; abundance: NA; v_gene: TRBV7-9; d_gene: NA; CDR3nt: TGTGCCAGCAGCTTAGCAGGGTCCAATGGCTACACCTTC; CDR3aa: CASSLAGSNGYTF
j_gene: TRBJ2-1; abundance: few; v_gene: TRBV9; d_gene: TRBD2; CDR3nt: TGTGCCAGCAGCATCATAGCGGGGGGGAACAATGAGCAGTTCTTC; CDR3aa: CASSIIAGGNNEQFF
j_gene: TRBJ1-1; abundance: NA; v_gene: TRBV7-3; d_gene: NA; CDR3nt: TGTGCCAGCAGCCTCCAGAAGGCAGGGCCCACTGAAGCTTTCTTT; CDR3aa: CASSLQKAGPTEAFF
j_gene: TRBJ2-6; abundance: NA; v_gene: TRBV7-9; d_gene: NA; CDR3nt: TGTGCCAGCAGCTTAGCAGGGGCACCCTCTGGGGCCAACGTCCTGACTTTC; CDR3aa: CASSLAGAPSGANVLTF
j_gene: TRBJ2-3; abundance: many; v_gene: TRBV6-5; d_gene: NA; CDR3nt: TGTGCCAGCAGTTTCCCAGGGACAGATACGCAGTATTTT; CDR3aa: CASSFPGTDTQYF
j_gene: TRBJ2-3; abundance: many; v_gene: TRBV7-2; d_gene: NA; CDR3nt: TGTGCCAGCAGCTTCGCAGGACTTTTTACAGATACGCAGTATTTT; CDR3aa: CASSFAGLFTDTQYF
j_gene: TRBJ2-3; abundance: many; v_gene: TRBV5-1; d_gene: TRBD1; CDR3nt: TGCGCCAGCAGCGCCGCCGGGACAGGGGCGGCAGATACGCAGTATTTT; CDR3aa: CASSAAGTGAADTQYF
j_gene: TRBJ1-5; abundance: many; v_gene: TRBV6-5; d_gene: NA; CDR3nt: TGTGCCAGCAGTTACTCGGCAGGTAATCAGCCCCAGCATTTT; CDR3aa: CASSYSAGNQPQHF
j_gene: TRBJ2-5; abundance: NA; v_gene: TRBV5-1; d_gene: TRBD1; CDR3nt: TGCGCCAGCAGCCCCTTTCAGGGACAGCAAGAGACCCAGTACTTC; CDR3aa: CASSPFQGQQETQYF
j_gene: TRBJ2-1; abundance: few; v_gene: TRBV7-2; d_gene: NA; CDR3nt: TGTGCCAGCAGCGTAACGGGGGGCCGCTCCTACAATGAGCAGTTCTTC; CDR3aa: CASSVTGGRSYNEQFF
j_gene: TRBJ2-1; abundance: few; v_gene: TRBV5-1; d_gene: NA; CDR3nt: TGCGCCAGCAGCTTGAATAGCGGCTACAATGAGCAGTTCTTC; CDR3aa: CASSLNSGYNEQFF
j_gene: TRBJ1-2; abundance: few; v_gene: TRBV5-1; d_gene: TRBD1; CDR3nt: TGCGCCAGCAGCCCGTTACCGGGACAGGGAGCAGGAGGCTACACCTTC; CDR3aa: CASSPLPGQGAGGYTF
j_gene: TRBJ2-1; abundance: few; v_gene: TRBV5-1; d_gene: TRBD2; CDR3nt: TGCGCCAGCAGCTCTCAACCGACTAGCGGGGGATACAATGAGCAGTTCTTC; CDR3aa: CASSSQPTSGGYNEQFF
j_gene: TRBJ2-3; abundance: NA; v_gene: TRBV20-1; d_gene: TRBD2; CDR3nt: TGCAGAAGCCAGCGGGGCCCTTGGGATACGCAGTATTTT; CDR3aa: CRSQRGPWDTQYF
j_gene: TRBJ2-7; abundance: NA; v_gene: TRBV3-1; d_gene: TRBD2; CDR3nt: TGTGCCAGCAGCCAAGAGCGGGGGGTCTACGAGCAGTACTTC; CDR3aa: CASSQERGVYEQYF
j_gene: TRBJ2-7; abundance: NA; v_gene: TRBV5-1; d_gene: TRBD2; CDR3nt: TGCGCCAGCAGCTCCGGACTAGCCGCGAGGTCCTACGAGCAGTACTTC; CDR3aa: CASSSGLAARSYEQYF
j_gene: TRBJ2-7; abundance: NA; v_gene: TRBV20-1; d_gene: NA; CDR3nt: TGCAGTGCTAGTGGGAACGAGCAGTACTTC; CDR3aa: CSASGNEQYF
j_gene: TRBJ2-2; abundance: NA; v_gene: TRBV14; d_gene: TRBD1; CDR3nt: TGTGCCAGCAGCCAAGATGGGACAGACTACACCGGGGAGCTGTTTTTT; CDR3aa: CASSQDGTDYTGELFF
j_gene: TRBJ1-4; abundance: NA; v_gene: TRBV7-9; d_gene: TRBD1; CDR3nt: TGTGCCAGCAGCCTACGGACAGGGACTGAAAAACTGTTTTTT; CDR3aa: CASSLRTGTEKLFF
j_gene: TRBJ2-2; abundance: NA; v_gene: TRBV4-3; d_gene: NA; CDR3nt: TGCGCCAGCAGCCAAGGGGGAGGAAGTTGGGGACTTACGAACACCGGGGAGCTGTTTTTT; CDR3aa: CASSQGGGSWGLTNTGELFF
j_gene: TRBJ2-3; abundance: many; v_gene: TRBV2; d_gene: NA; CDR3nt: TGTGCCAGCAGTACGGAAACTCCCCTCACAGATACGCAGTATTTT; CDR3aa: CASSTETPLTDTQYF
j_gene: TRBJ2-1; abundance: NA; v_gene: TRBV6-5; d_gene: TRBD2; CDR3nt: TGTGCCAGCAGTTACTCGGTCCTAGCGGGGATAGGGTCGGATGAGCAGTTCTTC; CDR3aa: CASSYSVLAGIGSDEQFF
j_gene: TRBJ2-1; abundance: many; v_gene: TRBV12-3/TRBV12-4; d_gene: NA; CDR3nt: TGTGCCAGCAGTCCTACACAGGGCAATGAGCAGTTCTTC; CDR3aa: CASSPTQGNEQFF
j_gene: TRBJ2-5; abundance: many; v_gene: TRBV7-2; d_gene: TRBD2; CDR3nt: TGTGCCAGCAGCTTAGGACTAGCGGGGGACGGGGAGACCCAGTACTTC; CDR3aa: CASSLGLAGDGETQYF
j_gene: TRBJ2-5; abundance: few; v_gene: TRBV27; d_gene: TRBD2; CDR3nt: TGTGCCAGCAGGCCCGGGGGGGGACAAGAGACCCAGTACTTC; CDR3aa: CASRPGGGQETQYF
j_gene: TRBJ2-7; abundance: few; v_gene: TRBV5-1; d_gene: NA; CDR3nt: TGCGCCAGCAGCTTGGGTTGGAGCCCCTACGAGCAGTACTTC; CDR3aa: CASSLGWSPYEQYF
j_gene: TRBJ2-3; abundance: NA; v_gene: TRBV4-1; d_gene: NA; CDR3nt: TGCGCCAGCAGCCGTACTAGGAACTATCCTAGCACAGATACGCAGTATTTT; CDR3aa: CASSRTRNYPSTDTQYF